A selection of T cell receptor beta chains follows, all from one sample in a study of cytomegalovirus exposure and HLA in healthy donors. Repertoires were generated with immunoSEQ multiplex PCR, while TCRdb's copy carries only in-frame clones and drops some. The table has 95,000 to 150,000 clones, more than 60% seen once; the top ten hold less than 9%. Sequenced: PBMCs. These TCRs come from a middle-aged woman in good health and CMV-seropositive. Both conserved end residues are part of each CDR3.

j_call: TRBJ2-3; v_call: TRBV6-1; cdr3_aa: CASSEAASGDGDTQYF
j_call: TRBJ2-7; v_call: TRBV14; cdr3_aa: CASSQDISYEQYF
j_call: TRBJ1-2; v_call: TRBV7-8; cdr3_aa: CASSLAGNNYGYTF
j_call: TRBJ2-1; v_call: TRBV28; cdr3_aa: CASIRQGGSNEQFF
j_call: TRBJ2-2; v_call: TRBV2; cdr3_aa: CASRTAGAETGELFF
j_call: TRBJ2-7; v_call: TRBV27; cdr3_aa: CASSLSILPSGSREQYF
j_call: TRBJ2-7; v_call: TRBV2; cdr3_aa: CASSLGLAGIGEQYF
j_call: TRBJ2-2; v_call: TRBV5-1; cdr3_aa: CASSPPGLAATGELFF
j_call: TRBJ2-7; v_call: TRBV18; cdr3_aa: CASSPTGGPTYEQYF
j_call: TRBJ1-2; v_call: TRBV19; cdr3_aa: CASSMEGGSGYTF
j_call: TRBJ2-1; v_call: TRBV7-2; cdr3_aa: CASSWVSGSYNEQFF
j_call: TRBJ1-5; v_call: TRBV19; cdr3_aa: CASSPRDRGRNQPQHF
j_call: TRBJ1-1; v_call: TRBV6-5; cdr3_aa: CASSYGAGSGTEAFF
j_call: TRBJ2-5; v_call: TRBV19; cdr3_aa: CASSPTGGQGVTGRETQYF
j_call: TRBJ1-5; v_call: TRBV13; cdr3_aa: CASSSGQGRWQPQHF
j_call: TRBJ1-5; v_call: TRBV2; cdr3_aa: CASKDKTAGQPQHF
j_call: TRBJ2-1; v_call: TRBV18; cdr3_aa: CASSLSLGTGYEQFF
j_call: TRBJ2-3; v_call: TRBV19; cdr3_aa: CASSIQAGDYPRTDTQYF
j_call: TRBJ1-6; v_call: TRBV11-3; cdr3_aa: CASSGQGNSPLHF
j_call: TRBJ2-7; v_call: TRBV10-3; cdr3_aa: CATLPGLDSYEQYF
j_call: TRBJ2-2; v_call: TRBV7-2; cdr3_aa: CASSLVSGSGELFF
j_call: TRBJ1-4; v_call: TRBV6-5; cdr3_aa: CASRGLEQRVFF